Shown below are 3 T cell receptor beta chains from a single sample sequenced in a study of tumor-infiltrating lymphocytes in oesophageal squamous cell carcinoma. TCRdb re-derived calls from the PCR reads in MiXCR, one entry per CDR3 protein. The table records about 20,000 distinct CDR3 sequences, around 40% of them present only once. The sample comprised normal esophageal tissue next to the tumor. These receptors came from a female donor with esophageal squamous cell carcinoma.

This clonotype was found a few times. V and J are TRBV9 and TRBJ2-1; 7 bases are shared with TRBD2. Germline V CDR1 and CDR2: SGDLS, YYNGEE. CDR3 size: 13 residues. After removal of 0 bases from V and 8 bases from J, the junction contained 2 bases not matched to a gene. The CDR3 reads CASSVGLAYEQFF. The CDR3 DNA is TGTGCCAGCAGCGTAGGACTAGCCTATGAGCAGTTCTTC.

Many counts were recorded for this clonotype. The gene calls are TRBV14 and TRBJ2-5; TRBD2 aligns across 7 bases. The junction had 10 bases not matched to a gene; V was cut back by 4 bases and J by 11 bases. CDR3 length: 13 amino acids. In germline, CDR1 is SGHDN, CDR2 FVKESK. CDR3 DNA sequence: TGTGCCAGCAGCCCCAGGGACTACAATGAGCAGTACTTC. This sequence encodes CASSPRDYNEQYF.

J is TRBJ1-5 and V is TRBV7-2; 11 bases are a match to TRBD1. This CDR3 spans 16 amino acids. The germline CDR1 and CDR2 sequences are SGHTA and FQGNSA. J was trimmed by 3 bases and V by 1 base; bases with no gene match: 2. CDR3 amino acids: CASSLGTGGLNQPQHF. The DNA for the CDR3 is TGTGCCAGCAGCTTAGGGACAGGGGGCCTCAATCAGCCCCAGCATTTT.